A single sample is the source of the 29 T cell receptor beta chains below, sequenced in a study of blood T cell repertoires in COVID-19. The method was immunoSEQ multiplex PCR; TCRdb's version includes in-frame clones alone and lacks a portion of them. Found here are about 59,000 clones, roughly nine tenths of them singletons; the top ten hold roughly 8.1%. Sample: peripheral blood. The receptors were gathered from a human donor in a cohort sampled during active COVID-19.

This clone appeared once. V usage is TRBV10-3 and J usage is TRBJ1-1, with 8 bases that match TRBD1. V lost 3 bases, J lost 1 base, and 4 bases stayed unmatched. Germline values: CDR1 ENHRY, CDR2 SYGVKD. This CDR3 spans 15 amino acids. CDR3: CAISDRGQANTEAFF. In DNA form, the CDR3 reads TGTGCCATCAGTGACCGGGGACAGGCGAACACTGAAGCTTTCTTT.

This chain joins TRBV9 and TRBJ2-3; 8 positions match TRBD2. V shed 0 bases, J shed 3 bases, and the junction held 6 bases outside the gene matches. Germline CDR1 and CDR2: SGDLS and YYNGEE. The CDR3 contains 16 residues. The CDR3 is CASSVARGDLTDTQYF. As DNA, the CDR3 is TGTGCCAGCAGCGTAGCGCGGGGGGACCTAACAGATACGCAGTATTTT.

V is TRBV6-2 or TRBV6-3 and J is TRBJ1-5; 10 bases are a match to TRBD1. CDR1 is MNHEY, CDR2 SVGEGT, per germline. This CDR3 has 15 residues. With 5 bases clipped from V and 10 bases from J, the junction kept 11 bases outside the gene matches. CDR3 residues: CASSHGGTGVQPQHF. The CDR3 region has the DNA TGTGCCAGCAGTCATGGGGGGACAGGGGTACAACCCCAGCATTTT.

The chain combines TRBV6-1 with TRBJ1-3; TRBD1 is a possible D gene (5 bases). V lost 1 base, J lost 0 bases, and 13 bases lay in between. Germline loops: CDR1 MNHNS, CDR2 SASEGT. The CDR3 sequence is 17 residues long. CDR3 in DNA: TGTGCCAGCAGTGAAGGGCAGGGTTCCGGCTCTGGAAACACCATATATTTT. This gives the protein CASSEGQGSGSGNTIYF.

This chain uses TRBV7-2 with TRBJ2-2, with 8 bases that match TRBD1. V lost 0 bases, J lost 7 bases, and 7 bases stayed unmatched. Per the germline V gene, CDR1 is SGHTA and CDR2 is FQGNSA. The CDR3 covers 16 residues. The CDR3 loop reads CASSLATGQGYGELFF. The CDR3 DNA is TGTGCCAGCAGCTTAGCGACAGGACAGGGATACGGGGAGCTGTTTTTT.

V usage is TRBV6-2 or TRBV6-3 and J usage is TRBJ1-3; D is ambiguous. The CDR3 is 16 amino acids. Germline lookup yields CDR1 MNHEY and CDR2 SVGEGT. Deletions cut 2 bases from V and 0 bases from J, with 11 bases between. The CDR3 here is CASSYLGRGSGNTIYF. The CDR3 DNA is TGTGCCAGCAGTTACCTAGGTCGGGGCTCTGGAAACACCATATATTTT.

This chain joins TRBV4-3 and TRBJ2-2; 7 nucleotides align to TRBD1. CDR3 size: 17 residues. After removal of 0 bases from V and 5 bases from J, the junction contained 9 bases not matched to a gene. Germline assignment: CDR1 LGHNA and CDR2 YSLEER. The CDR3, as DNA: TGCGCCAGCAGCCAAGATCGACGGACAGGCAGGACCGGGGAGCTGTTTTTT. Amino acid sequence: CASSQDRRTGRTGELFF.

CDR3 sequence (DNA): TGTGCCAGTAGTCTATTGGACACGTCTAACTATGGCTACACCTTC. Encoded protein: CASSLLDTSNYGYTF. The gene calls are TRBV19 and TRBJ1-2; tentatively, D is TRBD1 (5 bases). V lost 5 bases, J lost 0 bases, and 13 bases lay in between. The length of the CDR3 is 15 residues. Germline CDR1 and CDR2: LNHDA and SQIVND (reference sequence).

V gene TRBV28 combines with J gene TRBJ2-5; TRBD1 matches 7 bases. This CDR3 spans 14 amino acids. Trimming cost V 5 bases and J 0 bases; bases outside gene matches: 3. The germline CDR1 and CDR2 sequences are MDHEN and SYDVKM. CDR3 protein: CASSTGQNQETQYF. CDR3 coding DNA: TGTGCCAGCAGTACGGGACAGAACCAAGAGACCCAGTACTTC.

The CDR3 protein is CASGALSGGRELFF. In nucleotides, the CDR3 is TGTGCCAGCGGGGCCCTCTCGGGGGGGCGAGAACTGTTTTTT. The rearrangement links TRBV28 to TRBJ1-4; possible D gene TRBD1, 6 bases. The germline V gene has CDR1 MDHEN and CDR2 SYDVKM. Between the trimmed V and J ends, which lost 8 bases and 12 bases, there was a span of 22 bases. There are 14 residues in the CDR3.

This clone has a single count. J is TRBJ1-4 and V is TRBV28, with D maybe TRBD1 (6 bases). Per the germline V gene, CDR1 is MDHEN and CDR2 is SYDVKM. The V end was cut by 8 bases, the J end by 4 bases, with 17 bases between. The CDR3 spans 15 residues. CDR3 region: CASLGGGRVNEKLFF. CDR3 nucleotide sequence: TGTGCCAGCCTGGGCGGGGGCAGGGTTAATGAAAAACTGTTTTTT.

The CDR3 DNA reads TGTGCCAGCAGCTGGGGACAGAACACCGGGGAGCTGTTTTTT. Its protein is CASSWGQNTGELFF. The chain uses TRBV7-9 and TRBJ2-2, with D possibly being TRBD1 (6 bases). Germline lookup yields CDR1 SEHNR and CDR2 FQNEAQ (reference sequence). V was shortened by 4 bases and J by 1 base, with 7 bases between the two germline ends. The CDR3 has 14 amino acids. The variable domain in full, completed from reference TRBV7-9 and TRBJ2-2, reads DTGVSQNPRHKITKRGQNVTFRCDPISEHNRLYWYRQTLGQGPEFLTYFQNEAQLEKSRLLSDRFSAERPKGSFSTLEIQRTEQGDSAMYLCASSWGQNTGELFFGEGSRLTVL.

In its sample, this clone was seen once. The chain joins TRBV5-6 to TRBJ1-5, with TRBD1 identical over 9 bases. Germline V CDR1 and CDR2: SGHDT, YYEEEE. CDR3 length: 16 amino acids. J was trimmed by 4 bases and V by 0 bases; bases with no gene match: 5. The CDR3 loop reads CASSLDGTGPNQPQHF. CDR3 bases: TGTGCCAGCAGCTTGGACGGGACAGGGCCAAATCAGCCCCAGCATTTT.

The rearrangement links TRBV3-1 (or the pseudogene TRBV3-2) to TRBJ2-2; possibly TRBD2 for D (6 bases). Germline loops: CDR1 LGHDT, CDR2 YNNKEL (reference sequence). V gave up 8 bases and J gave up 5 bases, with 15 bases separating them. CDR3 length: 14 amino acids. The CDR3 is CASARGGETGELFF. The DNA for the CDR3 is TGTGCCAGCGCCCGGGGCGGGGAAACCGGGGAGCTGTTTTTT.

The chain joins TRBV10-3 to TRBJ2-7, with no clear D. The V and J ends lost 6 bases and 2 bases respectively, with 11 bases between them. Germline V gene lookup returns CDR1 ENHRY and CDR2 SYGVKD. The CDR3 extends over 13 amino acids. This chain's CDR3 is CAISAQRTYEQYF. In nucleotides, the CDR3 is TGTGCCATCAGCGCGCAGAGGACCTACGAGCAGTACTTC.

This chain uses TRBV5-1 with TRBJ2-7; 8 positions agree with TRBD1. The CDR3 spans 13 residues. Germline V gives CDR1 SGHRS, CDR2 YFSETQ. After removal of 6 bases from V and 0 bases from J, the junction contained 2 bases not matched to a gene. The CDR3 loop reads CASNQGASYEQYF. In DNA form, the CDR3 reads TGCGCCAGCAATCAGGGGGCCTCCTACGAGCAGTACTTC.

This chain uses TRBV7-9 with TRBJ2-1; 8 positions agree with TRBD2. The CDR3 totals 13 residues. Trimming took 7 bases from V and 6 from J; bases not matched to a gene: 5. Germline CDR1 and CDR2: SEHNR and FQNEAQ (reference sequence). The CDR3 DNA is TGTGCCAGCAACATAGCGGGGCCCAATGAGCAGTTCTTC. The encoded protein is CASNIAGPNEQFF.

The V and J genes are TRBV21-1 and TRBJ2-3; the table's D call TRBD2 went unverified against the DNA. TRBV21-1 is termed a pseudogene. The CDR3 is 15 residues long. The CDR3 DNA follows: TGTGCCAGCAGCCTCCTAGCCTCTAGCACAGATACGCAGTATTTT. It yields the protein CASSLLASSTDTQYF.

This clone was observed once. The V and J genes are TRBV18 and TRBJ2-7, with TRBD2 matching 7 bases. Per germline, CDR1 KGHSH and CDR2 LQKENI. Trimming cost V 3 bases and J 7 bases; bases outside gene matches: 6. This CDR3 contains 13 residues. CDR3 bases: TGTGCCAGCTCACCGTCCCCGGGGGGTGAGCAGTACTTC. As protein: CASSPSPGGEQYF.

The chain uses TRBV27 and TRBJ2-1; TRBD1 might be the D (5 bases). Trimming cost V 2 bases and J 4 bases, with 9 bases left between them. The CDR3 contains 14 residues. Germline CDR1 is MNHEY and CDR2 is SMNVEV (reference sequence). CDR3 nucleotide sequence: TGTGCCAGCAGTTTAGGAAGGGGTTACAATGAGCAGTTCTTC. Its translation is CASSLGRGYNEQFF.

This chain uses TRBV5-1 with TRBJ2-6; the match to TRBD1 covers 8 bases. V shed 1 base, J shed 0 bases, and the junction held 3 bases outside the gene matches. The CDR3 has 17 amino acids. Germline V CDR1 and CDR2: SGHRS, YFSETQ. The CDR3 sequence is CASSLWDRLSGANVLTF. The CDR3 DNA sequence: TGCGCCAGCAGCTTGTGGGACAGGCTCTCTGGGGCCAACGTCCTGACTTTC.

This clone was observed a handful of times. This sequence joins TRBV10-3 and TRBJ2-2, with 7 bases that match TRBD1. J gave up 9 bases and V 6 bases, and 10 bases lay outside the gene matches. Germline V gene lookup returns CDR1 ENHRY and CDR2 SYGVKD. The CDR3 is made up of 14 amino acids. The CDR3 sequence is CAIRGTEYSRELFF. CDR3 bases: TGTGCCATCAGGGGGACAGAGTACAGCCGGGAGCTGTTTTTT.

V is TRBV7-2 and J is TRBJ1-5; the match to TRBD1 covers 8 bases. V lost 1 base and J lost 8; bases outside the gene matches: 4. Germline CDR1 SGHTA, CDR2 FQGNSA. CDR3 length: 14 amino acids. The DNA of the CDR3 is TGTGCCAGCAGCTTAGGGACAGGGCATAAGCCCCAGCATTTT. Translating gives CASSLGTGHKPQHF.

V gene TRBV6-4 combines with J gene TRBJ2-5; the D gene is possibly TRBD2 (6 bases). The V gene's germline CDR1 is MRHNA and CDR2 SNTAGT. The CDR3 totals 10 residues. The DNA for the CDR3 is TGTGTGGGGGGTCGGGAGACCCAGTACTTC. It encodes CVGGRETQYF.

This CDR3 reads CASSFTGGAGNTIYF. The DNA of the CDR3 is TGTGCCAGCAGCTTCACAGGGGGCGCCGGAAACACCATATATTTT. This chain connects TRBV7-2 to TRBJ1-3; 9 nucleotides line up with TRBD1. Trimming cost V 3 bases and J 4 bases; bases outside gene matches: 4. Per the germline V gene, CDR1 is SGHTA and CDR2 is FQGNSA. The CDR3 is 15 residues long.

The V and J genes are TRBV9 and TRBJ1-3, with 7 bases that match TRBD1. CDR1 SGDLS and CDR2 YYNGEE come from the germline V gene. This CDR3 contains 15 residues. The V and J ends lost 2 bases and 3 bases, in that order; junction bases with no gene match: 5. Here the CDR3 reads CASSVRDSDGNTIYF. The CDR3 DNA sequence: TGTGCCAGCAGCGTTCGGGACAGCGATGGAAACACCATATATTTT.

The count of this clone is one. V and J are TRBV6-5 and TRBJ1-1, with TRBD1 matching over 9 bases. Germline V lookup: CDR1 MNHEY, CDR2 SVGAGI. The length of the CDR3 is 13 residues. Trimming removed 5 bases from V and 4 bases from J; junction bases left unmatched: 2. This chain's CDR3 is CASSTGGRTEAFF. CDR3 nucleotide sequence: TGTGCCAGCAGTACAGGGGGCCGCACTGAAGCTTTCTTT.

CDR3 sequence reads: CASSELAGSYNEQFF. CDR3 in DNA: TGTGCCAGCAGTGAACTAGCGGGCTCCTACAATGAGCAGTTCTTC. The chain joins TRBV6-1 to TRBJ2-1, with 8 bases fitting TRBD2. V lost 2 bases, J lost 0 bases, and 0 bases stayed unmatched. The CDR3 is 15 residues long. Per the germline V gene, CDR1 is MNHNS and CDR2 is SASEGT.

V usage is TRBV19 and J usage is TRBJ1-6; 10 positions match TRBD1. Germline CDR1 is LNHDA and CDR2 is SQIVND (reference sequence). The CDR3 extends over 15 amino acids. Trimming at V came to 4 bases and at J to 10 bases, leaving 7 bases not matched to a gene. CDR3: CASSTKTGGESPLHF. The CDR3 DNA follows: TGTGCCAGTAGTACCAAGACAGGGGGCGAATCACCCCTCCACTTT.